A single T cell receptor beta chain is shown here with its context. It was with 60 Vbeta and 13 Jbeta primers that the PCR ran. Measured with immunoSEQ multiplex PCR; TCRdb has only the in-frame clones, and not every one. The sample consists of roughly 150,000 clones, approximately 80% of them appearing once. J lost 7 bases, V lost 0 bases, and 6 bases had no gene match. The CDR3 spans 16 residues. The germline V gene has CDR1 MNHNS and CDR2 SASEGT. The sample comes from a study of cytomegalovirus exposure and HLA in healthy donors. Overall study context: There were roughly 110 million unique TCR beta sequences, drawn from 200 million or so T cells, in an earlier analysis.

The rearrangement uses TRBV6-1 and TRBJ1-4, with TRBD1 matching 9 bases. This TCR was sampled from a woman between 50 and 59 years old in good health and CMV-seropositive. Specimen: PBMCs. The CDR3 is CASSEALDRGGEKLFF. The DNA for the CDR3 is TGTGCCAGCAGTGAAGCATTGGACAGGGGAGGTGAAAAACTGTTTTTT.